The 6 T cell receptor beta chains in this list originate from one sample, sequenced in a study of metastatic and nonmetastatic thyroid tumors (TCRdb year 2020). The library was prepared using PCR. Data came from an Illumina HiSeq 4000. TCRdb passed the public sequencing reads through fastp at Q25 and MiXCR, retaining productive beta sequences. Counted in this sample were some 86,000 clones; around 13% of them appeared once. The ten largest account for around 10% of the sample. No patient had received any treatment before thyroid surgery. Sequencing input: tumor tissue. The origin of the receptors is a female donor with papillary thyroid cancer or a benign thyroid nodule (not recorded which). Some clones in this sample may be carry-over from other donors' samples.

This clone was observed a few times. A much larger clone differs from this one at a single base, so this may be a read error. V is TRBV5-4 and J is TRBJ2-2; D is uncertain. Per the germline V gene, CDR1 is SGHNT and CDR2 is YYREEE (reference sequence). The CDR3 spans 12 residues. The CDR3 region has the DNA TGTGCCAACAGCCCTCCCGCCGGGGAGCTGTTTTTT. This codes for CANSPPAGELFF.

This clone has ten or more counts. V and J are TRBV30 and TRBJ1-1, with D possibly TRBD1 on 5 matching bases. In germline, CDR1 is GTSNPN, CDR2 SVGIG (reference sequence). There are 14 residues in the CDR3. Trimming removed 3 bases from V and 2 bases from J, with 13 bases in between. The CDR3 nucleotides read TGTGCCTGGAGGCCGGGACGGACTAACACTGAAGCTTTCTTT. It specifies CAWRPGRTNTEAFF. Full variable domain (outside the CDR3, taken from reference TRBV30 and TRBJ1-1): SQTIHQWPATLVQPVGSPLSLECTVEGTSNPNLYWYRQAAGRGLQLLFYSVGIGQISSEVPQNLSASRPQDRQFILSSKKLLLSDSGFYLCAWRPGRTNTEAFFGQGTRLTVV.

This clone was seen repeatedly, ten times or more. The chain has TRBV20-1 and TRBJ2-3, with D perhaps matching TRBD1 (6 bases). Deletions cut 3 bases from V and 3 bases from J, with 19 bases between. Germline CDR1 reads DFQATT; CDR2 reads SNEGSKA (reference sequence). This CDR3 region has 16 residues. The CDR3 reads CSASLLQGILTDTQYF. CDR3 nucleotides: TGCAGTGCTAGCTTACTTCAGGGGATACTAACAGATACGCAGTATTTT.

This clone has more than one count but fewer than ten. V gene TRBV27 combines with J gene TRBJ1-4; D gene ambiguous. This CDR3 contains 15 residues. Trimming pared 3 bases from V and 3 bases from J, leaving 11 bases between. Germline V gene data show CDR1 as MNHEY and CDR2 as SMNVEV (reference sequence). The CDR3 sequence is CASSLWETPNEKLFF. The DNA for the CDR3 is TGTGCCAGCAGTTTGTGGGAGACTCCTAATGAAAAACTGTTTTTT.

Only one count was recorded for this clone. This sequence may be a read error, since a much larger clone differs from it by one base. The conserved final phenylalanine or tryptophan is absent from the CDR3, which likely points to a read error. Other nucleotide sequences in the sample specify the same CDR3. The chain couples TRBV5-1 to TRBJ1-2, with D possibly TRBD1 on 6 matching bases. The germline CDR1 and CDR2 sequences are SGHRS and YFSETQ. CDR3 length: 14 residues. CDR3 sequence (DNA): TGCGCCAGTAGCTCCCCCGAAAACAGGGATGGCTACACCCTC. As protein: CASSSPENRDGYTL.

This clone was detected only a few times. This may stem from a read error, because a much larger clone lies one nucleotide away. Other DNA variants within this sample encode the same CDR3. The CDR3 loop is CASRGTGNTEAFF. The CDR3, as DNA: TGTGCTAGCAGGGGGACAGGCAACACTGAAGCTTTCTTT. The V gene is TRBV2, the J gene TRBJ1-1; 8 bases map to TRBD1. Germline V gene data show CDR1 as SNHLY and CDR2 as FYNNEI. This CDR3 spans 13 amino acids.